Listed below are T cell receptor beta chains from one sample, sequenced in a study of technical replicates of blood from several donors. Assay: immunoSEQ multiplex PCR; the TCRdb copy retains only in-frame clones and omits some. The table shows approximately 79,000 clones, with nearly 98% occurring only once. The sequencing input was T cells isolated from PBMCs. The receptors were sampled from a human donor in good health. Both conserved end residues are part of each CDR3. D genes are given only for firm matches. Rows give clone size only sometimes, using once, few, many, or a class for an expanded clone.

CDR3 | V | size | D | J
CATWGGTEAFF | TRBV2 | . | . | TRBJ1-1
CASSPRDRGNEQFF | TRBV4-1 | . | TRBD1 | TRBJ2-1
CAWNPDRGNYGYTF | TRBV30 | . | TRBD1 | TRBJ1-2
CASSGGLVHEQFF | TRBV5-4 | . | TRBD2 | TRBJ2-1
CASRTSYTGELFF | TRBV5-1 | . | . | TRBJ2-2
CASSLRGGSSGRREYNEQFF | TRBV5-4 | . | TRBD2 | TRBJ2-1
CASSLDGGTSEKLFF | TRBV7-6 | . | . | TRBJ1-4
CASRLGTGVTGYTF | TRBV10-3 | . | TRBD1 | TRBJ1-2
CASARGESYEQFF | TRBV11-2 | . | TRBD2 | TRBJ2-1
CASSRNNRVGQPQHF | TRBV4-1 | . | . | TRBJ1-5
CASVKGGRAPGYEQYF | TRBV5-8 | . | . | TRBJ2-7
CSVGPENRGNEQFF | TRBV29-1 | . | TRBD1 | TRBJ2-1
CASSIEPGQSFYGYTF | TRBV5-4 | . | TRBD1 | TRBJ1-2
CASSLSNLYQETQYF | TRBV5-1 | . | . | TRBJ2-5
CASSRDRANLNEQFF | TRBV6-1 | . | TRBD1 | TRBJ2-1
CASSLASASGSTGELFF | TRBV5-1 | . | TRBD2 | TRBJ2-2
CATRQGASTEAFF | TRBV10-3 | . | TRBD1 | TRBJ1-1
CAWSGMGAAETQYF | TRBV30 | . | . | TRBJ2-5
CAILLETQYF | TRBV7-9 | once | . | TRBJ2-5
CASSLGTGYEKLFF | TRBV7-9 | . | TRBD1 | TRBJ1-4
CASSELAGDYNEQFF | TRBV10-1 | . | TRBD2 | TRBJ2-1
CASSLSGTGGLAGKLFF | TRBV28 | . | TRBD1 | TRBJ1-4
CASSLVQATNEKLFF | TRBV5-1 | . | . | TRBJ1-4